What follows describes a single T cell receptor (beta chain). What it binds is not known. The data belong to a study of response to subunit inactivated influenza vaccine. Study-wide results and limits: Authors suggested that a seasonal influenza vaccination recruits few new T cells each time.

From the RT-PCR reads, TCRdb called clonotypes with MiXCR, one entry per CDR3 protein. The data show some 850,000 distinct CDR3 sequences, with less than 20% seen just once and roughly a tenth held by the top ten. Per germline, CDR1 DFQATT and CDR2 SNEGSKA (reference sequence). Trimming took 7 bases from V and 6 from J; bases not matched to a gene: 10. This CDR3 is 14 amino acids long. The specimen comprised PBMCs from blood, sampled more than 4 days after vaccination. The TCR sequence derives from a man aged 50 to 60 who received an inactivated influenza vaccine. This chain joins TRBV20-1 and TRBJ2-1; 9 bases line up with TRBD2. The chain's CDR3 is CSGSSGGLTNEQFF. The CDR3 nucleotides read TGCAGTGGATCGAGCGGGGGGTTAACCAATGAGCAGTTCTTC.